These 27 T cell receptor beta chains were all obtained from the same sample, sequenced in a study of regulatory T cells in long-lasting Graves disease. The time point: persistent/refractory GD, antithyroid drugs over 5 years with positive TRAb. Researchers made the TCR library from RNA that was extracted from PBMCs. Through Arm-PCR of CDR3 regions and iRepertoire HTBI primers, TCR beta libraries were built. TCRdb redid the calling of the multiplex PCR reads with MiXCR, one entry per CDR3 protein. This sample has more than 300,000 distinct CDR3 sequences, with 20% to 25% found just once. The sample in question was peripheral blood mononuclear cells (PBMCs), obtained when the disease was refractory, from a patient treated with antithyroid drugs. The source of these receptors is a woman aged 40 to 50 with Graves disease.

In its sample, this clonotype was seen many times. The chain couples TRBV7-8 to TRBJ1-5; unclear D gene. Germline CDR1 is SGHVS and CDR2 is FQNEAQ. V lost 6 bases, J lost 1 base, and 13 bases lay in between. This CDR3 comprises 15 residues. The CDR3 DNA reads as TGTGCCAGCAGACCCACTTCAACAAGCAATCAGCCCCAGCATTTT. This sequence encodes CASRPTSTSNQPQHF.

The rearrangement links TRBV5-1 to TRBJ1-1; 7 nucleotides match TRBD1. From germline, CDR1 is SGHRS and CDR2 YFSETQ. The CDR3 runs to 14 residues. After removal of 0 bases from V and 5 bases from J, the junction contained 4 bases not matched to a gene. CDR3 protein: CASSLAGTETEAFF. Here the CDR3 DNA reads TGCGCCAGCAGCTTGGCCGGGACAGAAACTGAAGCTTTCTTT.

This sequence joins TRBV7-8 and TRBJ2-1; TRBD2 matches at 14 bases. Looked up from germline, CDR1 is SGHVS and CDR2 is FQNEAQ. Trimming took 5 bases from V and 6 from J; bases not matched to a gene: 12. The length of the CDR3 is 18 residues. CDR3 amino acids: CASSGPGLAGAYFNEQFF. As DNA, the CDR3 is TGTGCCAGCAGCGGCCCGGGACTAGCGGGAGCCTACTTCAATGAGCAGTTCTTC.

The CDR3 sequence is CASSYSGGAHNYGYTF. For the CDR3, the DNA is TGTGCCAGCAGTTACTCTGGGGGGGCACACAACTATGGCTACACCTTC. The chain carries TRBV6-5 and TRBJ1-2, with D perhaps TRBD1 (6 bases). With 0 bases removed from V and 2 bases from J, the gap between germline ends came to 13 bases. CDR3 length equals 16 residues. Germline V gene lookup returns CDR1 MNHEY and CDR2 SVGAGI.

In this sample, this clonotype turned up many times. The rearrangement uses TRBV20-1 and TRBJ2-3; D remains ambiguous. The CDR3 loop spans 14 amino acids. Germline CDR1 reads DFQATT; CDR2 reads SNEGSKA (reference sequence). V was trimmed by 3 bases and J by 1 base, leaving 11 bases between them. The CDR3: CSARALGRTDTQYF. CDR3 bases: TGCAGTGCTAGGGCCCTAGGACGCACAGATACGCAGTATTTT.

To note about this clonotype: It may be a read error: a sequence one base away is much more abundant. CDR3 coding DNA: TGTACCAGCAGTTCGGCGGGCAATCAGCCCCAGCATTTT. It specifies CTSSSAGNQPQHF. V usage is TRBV27 and J usage is TRBJ1-5; no definite D call. Germline loops: CDR1 MNHEY, CDR2 SMNVEV (reference sequence). CDR3 length equals 13 residues.

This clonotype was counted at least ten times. The CDR3: CSGWDRGLETQYF. In DNA form, the CDR3 reads TGCAGCGGGTGGGACAGGGGGCTGGAGACCCAGTACTTC. The J gene is TRBJ2-5, the V gene TRBV29-1; 12 nucleotides align to TRBD1. The V gene end was trimmed by 7 bases and the J gene end by 5 bases; junction bases not matched to a gene: 5. CDR1 is SQVTM and CDR2 is ANQGSEA in the germline V gene. The CDR3 length is 13 residues.

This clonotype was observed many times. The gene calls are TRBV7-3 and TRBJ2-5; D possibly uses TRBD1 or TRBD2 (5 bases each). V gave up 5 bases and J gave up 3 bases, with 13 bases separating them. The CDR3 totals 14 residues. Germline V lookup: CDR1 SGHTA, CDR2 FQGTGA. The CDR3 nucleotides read TGTGCCAGCAGCGGGGGACGGTGGGAAGAGACCCAGTACTTC. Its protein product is CASSGGRWEETQYF.

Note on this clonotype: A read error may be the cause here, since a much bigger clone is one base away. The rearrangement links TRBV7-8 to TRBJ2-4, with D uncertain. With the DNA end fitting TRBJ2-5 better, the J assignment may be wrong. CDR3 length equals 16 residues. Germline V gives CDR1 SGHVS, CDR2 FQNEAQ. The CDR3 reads CASSLRISSVGETQYF. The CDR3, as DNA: TGTGCCAGCAGCTTAAGGATCTCATCGGTAGGGGAGACCCAGTACTTC.

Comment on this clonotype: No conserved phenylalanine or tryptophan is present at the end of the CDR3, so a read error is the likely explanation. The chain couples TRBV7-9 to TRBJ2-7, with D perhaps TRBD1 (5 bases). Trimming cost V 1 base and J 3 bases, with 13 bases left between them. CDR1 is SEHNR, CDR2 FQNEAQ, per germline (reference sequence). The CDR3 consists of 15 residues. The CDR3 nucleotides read TGTGCCAGCAGCTTAGGCCAGGGTTATAACTACGAGCAGTACTCC. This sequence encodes CASSLGQGYNYEQYS.

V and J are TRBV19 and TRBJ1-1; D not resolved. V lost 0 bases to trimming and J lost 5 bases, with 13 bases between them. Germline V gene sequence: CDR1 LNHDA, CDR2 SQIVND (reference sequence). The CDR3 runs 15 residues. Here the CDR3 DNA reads TGTGCCAGTAGTATAGAGTCTCTTATGGGGACTGAAGCTTTCTTT. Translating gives CASSIESLMGTEAFF.

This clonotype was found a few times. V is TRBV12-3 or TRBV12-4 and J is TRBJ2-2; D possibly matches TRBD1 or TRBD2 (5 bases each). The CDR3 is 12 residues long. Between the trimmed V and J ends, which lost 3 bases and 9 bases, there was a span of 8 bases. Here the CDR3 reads CASSLGEWELFF. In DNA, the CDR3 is TGTGCCAGCAGTTTGGGGGAGTGGGAGCTGTTTTTT.

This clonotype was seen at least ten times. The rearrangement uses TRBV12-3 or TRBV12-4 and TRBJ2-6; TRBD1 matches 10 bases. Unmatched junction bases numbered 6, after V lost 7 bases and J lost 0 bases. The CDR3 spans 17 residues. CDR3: CASTRQGAVSGANVLTF. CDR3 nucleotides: TGTGCCAGCACCCGACAGGGGGCAGTCTCTGGGGCCAACGTCCTGACTTTC.

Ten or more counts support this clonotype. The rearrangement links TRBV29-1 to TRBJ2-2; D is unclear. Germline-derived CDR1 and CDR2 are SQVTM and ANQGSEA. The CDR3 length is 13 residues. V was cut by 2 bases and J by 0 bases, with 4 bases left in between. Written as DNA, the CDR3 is TGCAGCGTTGAATCAGCGAACACCGGGGAGCTGTTTTTT. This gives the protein CSVESANTGELFF.

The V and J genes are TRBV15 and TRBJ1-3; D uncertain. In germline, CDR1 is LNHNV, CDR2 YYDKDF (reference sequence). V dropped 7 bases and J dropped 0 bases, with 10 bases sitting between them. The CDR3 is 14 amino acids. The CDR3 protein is CATNPGSSGNTIYF. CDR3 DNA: TGTGCCACCAACCCGGGAAGCTCTGGAAACACCATATATTTT.

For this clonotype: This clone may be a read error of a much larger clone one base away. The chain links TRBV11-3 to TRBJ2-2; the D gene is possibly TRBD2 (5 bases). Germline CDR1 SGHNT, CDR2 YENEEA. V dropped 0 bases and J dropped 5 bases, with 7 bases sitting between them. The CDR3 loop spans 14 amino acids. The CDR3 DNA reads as TGTGCCAGCAGCTTAGATCCGGGGACCGGGGAGCTGTTTTTT. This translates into CASSLDPGTGELFF.

The CDR3 reads CASSISGSRWEVAKNIQYF. The CDR3 DNA reads TGTGCCAGTAGTATAAGCGGGAGTCGATGGGAGGTAGCCAAAAACATTCAGTACTTC. The rearrangement links TRBV19 to TRBJ2-4, with TRBD2 matching over 8 bases. CDR1 and CDR2 (germline): LNHDA, SQIVND (reference sequence). This CDR3 is built from 19 residues. V dropped 2 bases and J dropped 0; count of bases not matched to a gene: 12.

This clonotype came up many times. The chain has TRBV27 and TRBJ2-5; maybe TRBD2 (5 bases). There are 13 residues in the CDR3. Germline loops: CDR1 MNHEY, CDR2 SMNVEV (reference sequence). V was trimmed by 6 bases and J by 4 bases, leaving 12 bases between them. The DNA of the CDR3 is TGTGCCAGCAGCTCACGGAGGTTAGAGACCCAGTACTTC. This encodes CASSSRRLETQYF.

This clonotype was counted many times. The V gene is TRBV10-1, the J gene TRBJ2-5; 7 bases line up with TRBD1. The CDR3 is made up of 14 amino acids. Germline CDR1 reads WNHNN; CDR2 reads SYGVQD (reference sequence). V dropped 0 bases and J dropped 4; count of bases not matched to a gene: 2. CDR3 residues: CASSESWTGETQYF. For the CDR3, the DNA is TGCGCCAGCAGTGAGTCGTGGACAGGAGAGACCCAGTACTTC.

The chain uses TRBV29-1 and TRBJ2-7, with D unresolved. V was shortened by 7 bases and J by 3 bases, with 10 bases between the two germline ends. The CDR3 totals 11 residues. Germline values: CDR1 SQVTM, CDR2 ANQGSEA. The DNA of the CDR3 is TGCAGCGCCGCCTCCCTCTACGAGCAGTACTTC. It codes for CSAASLYEQYF.

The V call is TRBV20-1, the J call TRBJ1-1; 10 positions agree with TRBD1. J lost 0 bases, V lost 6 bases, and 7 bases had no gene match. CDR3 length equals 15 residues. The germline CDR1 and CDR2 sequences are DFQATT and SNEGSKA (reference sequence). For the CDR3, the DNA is TGCAGTGCAACCGGGACAGGGGCTATGAACACTGAAGCTTTCTTT. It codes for CSATGTGAMNTEAFF.

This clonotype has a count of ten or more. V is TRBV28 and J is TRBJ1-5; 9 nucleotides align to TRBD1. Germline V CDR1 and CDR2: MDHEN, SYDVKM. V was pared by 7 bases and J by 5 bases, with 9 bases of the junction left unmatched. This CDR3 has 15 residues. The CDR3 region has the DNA TGTGCCAGCATCCCGGGACAGGGTTTCCATCAGCCCCAGCATTTT. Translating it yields CASIPGQGFHQPQHF.

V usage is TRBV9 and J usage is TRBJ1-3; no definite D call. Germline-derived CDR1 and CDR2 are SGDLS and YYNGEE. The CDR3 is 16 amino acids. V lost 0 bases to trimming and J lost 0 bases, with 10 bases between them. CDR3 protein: CASSVGDRISGNTIYF. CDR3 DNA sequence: TGTGCCAGCAGCGTAGGTGACCGCATCTCTGGAAACACCATATATTTT.

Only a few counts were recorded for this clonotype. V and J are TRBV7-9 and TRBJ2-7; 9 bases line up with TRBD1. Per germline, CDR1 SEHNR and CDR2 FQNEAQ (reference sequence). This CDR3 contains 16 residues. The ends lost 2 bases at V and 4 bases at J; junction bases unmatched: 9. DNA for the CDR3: TGTGCCAGCAGCTTAACAAGCCCGGGACAGGGTTACGAGCAGTACTTC. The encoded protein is CASSLTSPGQGYEQYF.

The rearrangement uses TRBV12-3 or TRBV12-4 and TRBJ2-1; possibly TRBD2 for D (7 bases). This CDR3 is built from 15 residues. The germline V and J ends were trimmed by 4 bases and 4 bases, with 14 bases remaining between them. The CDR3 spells CASSSRGPYYNEQFF. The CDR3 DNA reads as TGTGCCAGCAGTTCGCGGGGGCCCTATTACAATGAGCAGTTCTTC.

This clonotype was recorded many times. Here the CDR3 DNA reads TGTGCCAGCAGTACGGGGGTATGGGACATGAACACTGAAGCTTTCTTT. This codes for CASSTGVWDMNTEAFF. V gene TRBV6-1 combines with J gene TRBJ1-1; possibly TRBD1 for D (6 bases). This CDR3 is built from 16 residues. V was trimmed by 5 bases and J by 0 bases, leaving 16 bases between them. Germline CDR1 and CDR2: MNHNS and SASEGT.

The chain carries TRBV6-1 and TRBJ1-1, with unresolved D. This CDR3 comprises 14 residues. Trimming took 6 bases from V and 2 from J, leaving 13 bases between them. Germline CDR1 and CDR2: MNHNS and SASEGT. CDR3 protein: CASRVSHQNTEAFF. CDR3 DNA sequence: TGTGCCAGCAGAGTGTCACACCAAAACACTGAAGCTTTCTTT.